The 27 T cell receptor beta chains below come from one sample, sequenced in a study of T cell repertoires in cytomegalovirus infection. A single record per CDR3 protein comes from TCRdb applying MiXCR to the reads. The table includes 150,000 to 200,000 distinct CDR3 sequences, about 15% detected once. The sample consisted of PBMCs. The receptors stem from a human donor in good health (CMV status not recorded). Some clones in this sample may be carry-over from other donors' samples.

This clonotype was picked up many times. The genes are TRBV6-5 and TRBJ1-5; 8 bases fit TRBD1. Germline-derived CDR1 and CDR2 are MNHEY and SVGAGI. The CDR3 extends over 15 amino acids. The ends lost 5 bases at V and 3 bases at J; junction bases unmatched: 6. The CDR3 bases are TGTGCCAGCAGTCCGGACAGGGACGACAATCAGCCCCAGCATTTT. Its protein product is CASSPDRDDNQPQHF.

This clonotype was seen only a few times. The chain employs TRBV28 and TRBJ2-1; 7 nucleotides match TRBD1. The V gene's germline CDR1 is MDHEN and CDR2 SYDVKM. This CDR3 is 14 amino acids long. The junction had 6 bases not matched to a gene; V was cut back by 3 bases and J by 7 bases. The CDR3 nucleotides are TGTGCCAGCAGTTTCCGGACAGGAACGAATGAGCAGTTCTTC. Translation: CASSFRTGTNEQFF.

This clonotype was counted between two and nine times. This chain links TRBV27 with TRBJ1-1; D is unresolved. V gave up 7 bases and J gave up 0 bases, with 9 bases separating them. Germline-derived CDR1 and CDR2 are MNHEY and SMNVEV (reference sequence). CDR3 length: 13 amino acids. CDR3 nucleotides: TGTGCCAGCACTCTTGGGGTGAACACTGAAGCTTTCTTT. Protein product: CASTLGVNTEAFF.

This clonotype was observed a few times. This rearrangement joins TRBV5-1 to TRBJ1-1; possibly TRBD1 for D (5 bases). The CDR3 length is 14 residues. Germline lookup yields CDR1 SGHRS and CDR2 YFSETQ. V dropped 4 bases and J dropped 5 bases, with 15 bases sitting between them. The CDR3 sequence: CASSRGQGWTEAFF. The CDR3 bases are TGCGCCAGCAGCCGCGGGCAGGGATGGACTGAAGCTTTCTTT.

The chain links TRBV20-1 to TRBJ2-7, with D perhaps TRBD1 (6 bases). From germline, CDR1 is DFQATT and CDR2 SNEGSKA (reference sequence). V lost 0 bases, J lost 1 base, and 13 bases lay in between. This CDR3 is built from 15 residues. CDR3 loop: CSARDRTAVSYEQYF. The CDR3 coding sequence is TGCAGTGCTAGAGATAGGACAGCGGTTTCCTACGAGCAGTACTTC.

The sample holds many counts of this clonotype. The rearrangement links TRBV7-2 to TRBJ2-1; D unresolved. This CDR3 region has 12 residues. The V and J ends lost 5 bases and 5 bases respectively, with 7 bases between them. Germline assignment: CDR1 SGHTA and CDR2 FQGNSA. In DNA, the CDR3 is TGTGCCAGCAGCCTGTCCCACAATGAGCAGTTCTTC. Protein sequence: CASSLSHNEQFF.

This clonotype has only a few counts. The rearrangement joins TRBV28 to TRBJ1-2; no definite D call. Looked up from germline, CDR1 is MDHEN and CDR2 is SYDVKM. V was clipped by 8 bases and J by 4 bases, with 5 bases between them. CDR3 length equals 10 residues. This CDR3 is CASGPYGYTF. The CDR3 DNA reads TGTGCCAGCGGCCCCTATGGCTACACCTTC.

The V gene is TRBV14, the J gene TRBJ2-5; D unclear. The CDR3 sequence is 15 residues long. CDR1 SGHDN and CDR2 FVKESK come from the germline V gene. Between the trimmed V and J ends, which lost 1 base and 1 base, there was a span of 10 bases. Here the CDR3 reads CASSQVIGIQETQYF. CDR3 DNA sequence: TGTGCCAGCAGCCAAGTCATCGGAATCCAAGAGACCCAGTACTTC.

This clonotype was observed a handful of times. The rearrangement uses TRBV7-9 and TRBJ2-7; 8 bases are a match to TRBD1. Trimming at V came to 5 bases and at J to 12 bases, leaving 9 bases not matched to a gene. Germline V lookup: CDR1 SEHNR, CDR2 FQNEAQ (reference sequence). This CDR3 is built from 12 residues. The CDR3 loop is CASSLTGGNRYF. The CDR3 DNA sequence: TGTGCCAGCAGCCTAACAGGGGGAAATCGGTACTTC. Full variable domain (outside the CDR3, taken from reference TRBV7-9 and TRBJ2-7): DTGVSQNPRHKITKRGQNVTFRCDPISEHNRLYWYRQTLGQGPEFLTYFQNEAQLEKSRLLSDRFSAERPKGSFSTLEIQRTEQGDSAMYLCASSLTGGNRYFGPGTRLTVT.

Many counts were recorded for this clonotype. This chain links TRBV7-6 with TRBJ2-2; D ambiguous. Trimming left V 5 bases short and J 4 bases short, with 5 bases between. Germline CDR1 is SGHVS and CDR2 is FNYEAQ. The CDR3 is 12 residues long. The chain's CDR3 is CASSRRTGELFF. CDR3 nucleotide sequence: TGTGCCAGCAGCCGGCGCACCGGGGAGCTGTTTTTT. Filled out from reference TRBV7-6 and TRBJ2-2, the complete variable domain reads GAGVSQSPRYKVTKRGQDVALRCDPISGHVSLYWYRQALGQGPEFLTYFNYEAQQDKSGLPNDRFSAERPEGSISTLTIQRTEQRDSAMYRCASSRRTGELFFGEGSRLTVL.

This clonotype was counted between two and nine times. The chain couples TRBV11-2 to TRBJ1-1; D unresolved. CDR1 SGHAT and CDR2 FQNNGV come from the germline V gene. V lost 1 base to trimming and J lost 5 bases, with 11 bases between them. CDR3 length equals 14 residues. CDR3 in amino acids: CASSLGQMATEAFF. In DNA form, the CDR3 reads TGTGCCAGCAGCTTAGGACAAATGGCGACTGAAGCTTTCTTT. The full variable domain, completed using reference TRBV11-2 and TRBJ1-1, is EAGVAQSPRYKIIEKRQSVAFWCNPISGHATLYWYQQILGQGPKLLIQFQNNGVVDDSQLPKDRFSAERLKGVDSTLKIQPAKLEDSAVYLCASSLGQMATEAFFGQGTRLTVV.

A few counts support this clonotype. This chain links TRBV20-1 with TRBJ1-5; 7 bases are shared with TRBD1. The length of the CDR3 is 13 residues. The V and J ends lost 6 bases and 3 bases, in that order; junction bases with no gene match: 5. The germline V gene has CDR1 DFQATT and CDR2 SNEGSKA (reference sequence). In nucleotides, the CDR3 is TGCAGTGCCACGGGACAGCACAATCAGCCCCAGCATTTT. This gives the protein CSATGQHNQPQHF.

This clonotype was counted ten times or more. The genes are TRBV5-1 and TRBJ2-2, with 11 bases lining up with TRBD1. Looked up from germline, CDR1 is SGHRS and CDR2 is YFSETQ. The CDR3 spans 16 residues. Trimming took 9 bases from V and 6 from J; bases not matched to a gene: 13. The CDR3: CATSRGGQGASGELFF. The DNA for the CDR3 is TGCGCCACCTCGAGAGGTGGACAGGGGGCCTCCGGGGAGCTGTTTTTT.

This clonotype was detected only a few times. This sequence joins TRBV6-5 and TRBJ2-2, with a tentative D call TRBD1 (6 bases). The CDR3 spans 15 residues. Germline V lookup: CDR1 MNHEY, CDR2 SVGAGI. Between the trimmed V and J ends, which lost 11 bases and 4 bases, there was a span of 20 bases. The CDR3 loop reads CAARRQESSTGELFF. CDR3 in DNA: TGTGCCGCACGGAGACAGGAATCGAGCACCGGGGAGCTGTTTTTT.

This clonotype has a handful of counts. The gene calls are TRBV5-1 and TRBJ2-1, with TRBD2 identical over 11 bases. Trimming took 4 bases from V and 7 from J; bases not matched to a gene: 10. The germline V gene has CDR1 SGHRS and CDR2 YFSETQ. This CDR3 has 16 residues. CDR3 DNA: TGCGCCAGCAGCAAACGTAGCGGGGGGGCTGGGAATGAGCAGTTCTTC. Protein sequence: CASSKRSGGAGNEQFF. Full variable domain (rest looked up from reference TRBV5-1 and TRBJ2-1): KAGVTQTPRYLIKTRGQQVTLSCSPISGHRSVSWYQQTPGQGLQFLFEYFSETQRNKGNFPGRFSGRQFSNSRSEMNVSTLELGDSALYLCASSKRSGGAGNEQFFGPGTRLTVL.

V is TRBV7-2 and J is TRBJ2-5; D possibly corresponds to TRBD1 (5 bases). Germline CDR1 and CDR2: SGHTA and FQGNSA. The CDR3 sequence is 15 residues long. For the CDR3, the DNA is TGTGCTCGCAGCTTATCGAGGACAAAAACGGAGACCCAGTACTTC. It encodes CARSLSRTKTETQYF.

V gene TRBV28 combines with J gene TRBJ2-7; tentatively, D is TRBD2 (5 bases). The V end was cut by 4 bases, the J end by 5 bases, with 12 bases between. Germline CDR1 and CDR2: MDHEN and SYDVKM. The CDR3 contains 13 residues. As DNA, the CDR3 is TGTGCCAGCAGTTGGGGAGTTAACGACGAGCAGTACTTC. It is translated as CASSWGVNDEQYF.

This clonotype was counted many times. The CDR3 loop is CASARTNTGELFF. The CDR3 DNA sequence: TGTGCCAGCGCGCGAACGAACACCGGGGAGCTGTTTTTT. V and J are TRBV7-2 and TRBJ2-2; D is unresolved. This CDR3 is built from 13 residues. The V and J ends lost 8 bases and 0 bases respectively, with 7 bases between them. Germline values: CDR1 SGHTA, CDR2 FQGNSA.

This clonotype appeared many times. This chain connects TRBV7-2 to TRBJ1-2; D is unresolved. V lost 4 bases and J 0 bases, leaving 9 bases between the germline ends. The V gene's germline CDR1 is SGHTA and CDR2 FQGNSA. The CDR3 has 14 residues. This CDR3 reads CASSSTWANYGYTF. The CDR3 coding sequence is TGTGCCAGCAGCTCGACGTGGGCTAACTATGGCTACACCTTC.

This clonotype was detected only once. This chain connects TRBV9 to TRBJ1-5, with 11 bases that match TRBD1. Trimming at V came to 2 bases and at J to 5 bases, leaving 3 bases not matched to a gene. The CDR3 loop spans 15 amino acids. Germline V gene lookup returns CDR1 SGDLS and CDR2 YYNGEE. The CDR3 here is CASSVGGQGDQPQHF. In DNA, the CDR3 is TGTGCCAGCAGCGTCGGGGGACAGGGGGATCAGCCCCAGCATTTT.

This clonotype showed up many times. The chain carries TRBV19 and TRBJ2-4; the D is unclear. Germline CDR1 LNHDA, CDR2 SQIVND (reference sequence). V was cut by 7 bases and J by 6 bases, with 19 bases left in between. This CDR3 spans 15 amino acids. CDR3 sequence (DNA): TGTGCCAGTACCGCTAAATTCGGCCGGGTAAACATTCAGTACTTC. It yields the protein CASTAKFGRVNIQYF.

This clonotype has more than one count but fewer than ten. V is TRBV7-9 and J is TRBJ2-3; TRBD2 matches at 9 bases. J was trimmed by 4 bases and V by 2 bases; bases with no gene match: 1. The germline CDR1 and CDR2 sequences are SEHNR and FQNEAQ (reference sequence). The CDR3 consists of 14 residues. CDR3 residues: CASSLPSGADTQYF. The CDR3 bases are TGTGCCAGCAGCTTACCTAGCGGGGCAGATACGCAGTATTTT. Based on the CDR3 plus reference TRBV7-9 and TRBJ2-3, the full variable domain is DTGVSQNPRHKITKRGQNVTFRCDPISEHNRLYWYRQTLGQGPEFLTYFQNEAQLEKSRLLSDRFSAERPKGSFSTLEIQRTEQGDSAMYLCASSLPSGADTQYFGPGTRLTVL.

This clonotype showed up many times. V gene TRBV7-2 combines with J gene TRBJ1-1; D might be TRBD1 (5 bases). The germline CDR1 and CDR2 sequences are SGHTA and FQGNSA. V was pared by 6 bases and J by 7 bases, with 12 bases between. This CDR3 is built from 12 residues. In DNA, the CDR3 is TGTGCCAGCAGACCAGGGTTGAGTGAAGCTTTCTTT. It yields the protein CASRPGLSEAFF. Using reference TRBV7-2 and TRBJ1-1 for the parts outside the CDR3, the full variable domain is GAGVSQSPSNKVTEKGKDVELRCDPISGHTALYWYRQSLGQGLEFLIYFQGNSAPDKSGLPSDRFSAERTGGSVSTLTIQRTQQEDSAVYLCASRPGLSEAFFGQGTRLTVV.

J is TRBJ2-7 and V is TRBV29-1; 10 bases line up with TRBD1. The CDR3 is made up of 13 amino acids. Germline CDR1 is SQVTM and CDR2 is ANQGSEA. After removal of 7 bases from V and 2 bases from J, the junction contained 5 bases not matched to a gene. The chain's CDR3 is CSATDRGPYEQYF. The CDR3 region has the DNA TGCAGCGCCACAGACAGGGGGCCCTACGAGCAGTACTTC.

This clonotype was found many times. In DNA form, the CDR3 reads TGTGCCAGCACCTACCCGGGAATAGCGGGAGATTATGAGCAGTTCTTC. It codes for CASTYPGIAGDYEQFF. V is TRBV11-2 and J is TRBJ2-1, with 9 bases aligning to TRBD2. Germline trimming cut 7 bases from V and 8 bases from J; bases unmatched to any gene: 15. The CDR3 sequence is 16 residues long. CDR1 SGHAT and CDR2 FQNNGV come from the germline V gene.

For this clonotype: A clone one base away is much larger, so this may be a read error. This chain connects TRBV7-2 to TRBJ2-2; a weak D match, TRBD2 (5 bases). Per germline, CDR1 SGHTA and CDR2 FQGNSA. This CDR3 is 15 amino acids long. The DNA for the CDR3 is TGTGCCAGCACCCGGGCCCCAGTGAACACCGGGGAGCTGTTGTTT. This sequence encodes CASTRAPVNTGELLF. Full variable domain (missing parts from reference TRBV7-2 and TRBJ2-2): GAGVSQSPSNKVTEKGKDVELRCDPISGHTALYWYRQSLGQGLEFLIYFQGNSAPDKSGLPSDRFSAERTGGSVSTLTIQRTQQEDSAVYLCASTRAPVNTGELLFGEGSRLTVL.

This clonotype was found many times. The chain joins TRBV7-2 to TRBJ1-1; TRBD1 agrees at 7 bases. This CDR3 contains 17 residues. Germline V gene data show CDR1 as SGHTA and CDR2 as FQGNSA. The junction had 11 bases not matched to a gene; V was cut back by 1 base and J by 3 bases. CDR3 protein: CASSLVSGRGLDTEAFF. The CDR3 DNA is TGTGCCAGCAGCTTAGTATCGGGAAGGGGGCTTGACACTGAAGCTTTCTTT.